One sample yielded the 23 T cell receptor beta chains listed below, sequenced in a study of cytomegalovirus exposure and HLA in healthy donors. PCR used 60 Vbeta primers and 13 Jbeta primers. Data came from immunoSEQ multiplex PCR; TCRdb stores just in-frame clones and leaves some out. The data show under 150,000 clones, 70% to 85% seen once. Input material: PBMCs. All receptors come from a woman younger than 35 in good health and CMV-seronegative.

This chain uses TRBV5-4 with TRBJ2-7; 9 bases line up with TRBD1. Germline CDR1 is SGHNT and CDR2 is YYREEE (reference sequence). The CDR3 is 14 amino acids. Losses at the gene ends were 3 bases for V and 3 bases for J; bases not matched to a gene: 4. The DNA for the CDR3 is TGTGCCAGCAGCTCCGAGACAGGGGGCTACGAGCAGTACGTC. Its translation is CASSSETGGYEQYV.

This chain joins TRBV4-1 and TRBJ1-6, with D perhaps TRBD1 (5 bases). V lost 0 bases to trimming and J lost 11 bases, with 8 bases between them. From germline, CDR1 is MGHRA and CDR2 YSYEKL. The CDR3 is 13 amino acids. The CDR3 sequence is CASSQEGVAPLHF. The DNA for the CDR3 is TGCGCCAGCAGCCAAGAAGGGGTTGCACCCCTCCACTTT.

The count of this clone is one. The chain couples TRBV30 to TRBJ1-6; 7 nucleotides agree with TRBD1. After removal of 3 bases from V and 6 bases from J, the junction contained 8 bases not matched to a gene. This CDR3 contains 15 residues. Per the germline V gene, CDR1 is GTSNPN and CDR2 is SVGIG (reference sequence). CDR3 bases: TGTGCCTGGAGCCGGGACAGCTACTCTAATTCACCCCTCCACTTT. Amino acids: CAWSRDSYSNSPLHF.

The chain carries TRBV19 and TRBJ2-3, with 9 nucleotides matching TRBD2. The CDR3 is 17 amino acids. Germline-derived CDR1 and CDR2 are LNHDA and SQIVND (reference sequence). With 0 bases clipped from V and 2 bases from J, the junction kept 6 bases outside the gene matches. The CDR3 DNA reads TGTGCCAGTAGTATAGATACAGCGGGAGGACCCACAGATACGCAGTATTTT. This gives the protein CASSIDTAGGPTDTQYF.

This clone was picked up a small number of times. At one end, the junction sequence differs from germline, possibly due to a read error. The V gene is TRBV7-2, the J gene TRBJ1-6; D perhaps matches TRBD1 (6 bases). CDR1 and CDR2 from the germline V gene are SGHTA and FQGNSA. This CDR3 region has 15 residues. In DNA form, the CDR3 reads TGCCGAACAGGGCTATTAAACTCCTATAATTCACCCCTCCACTTT. The encoded protein is CRTGLLNSYNSPLHF.

The chain employs TRBV28 and TRBJ1-1; no reliable D call. V was shortened by 4 bases and J by 1 base, with 4 bases between the two germline ends. There are 12 residues in the CDR3. Germline loops: CDR1 MDHEN, CDR2 SYDVKM. Here the CDR3 DNA reads TGTGCCAGCAGTTACAGGAACACTGAAGCTTTCTTT. Protein: CASSYRNTEAFF.

The CDR3: CASSLERAGKRGTEAFF. The CDR3 coding sequence is TGTGCCAGCAGCTTAGAACGGGCAGGGAAGCGAGGCACTGAAGCTTTCTTT. The chain couples TRBV7-9 to TRBJ1-1; D perhaps matches TRBD1 (5 bases). This CDR3 is built from 17 residues. Germline V CDR1 and CDR2: SEHNR, FQNEAQ (reference sequence). Trimming stripped 1 base from V and 4 bases from J, with 19 bases between. The full variable domain, completed using reference TRBV7-9 and TRBJ1-1, is DTGVSQNPRHKITKRGQNVTFRCDPISEHNRLYWYRQTLGQGPEFLTYFQNEAQLEKSRLLSDRFSAERPKGSFSTLEIQRTEQGDSAMYLCASSLERAGKRGTEAFFGQGTRLTVV.

The chain has TRBV28 and TRBJ2-1; D might be TRBD2 (6 bases). Between the trimmed V and J ends, which lost 3 bases and 12 bases, there was a span of 18 bases. CDR3 length: 14 amino acids. Germline-derived CDR1 and CDR2 are MDHEN and SYDVKM. The CDR3, as DNA: TGTGCCAGCAGTTTCCTCGGGGAGGACCTGAGGCAGTTCTTC. It is translated as CASSFLGEDLRQFF.

This clone was observed a few times. The rearrangement links TRBV29-1 to TRBJ1-2; TRBD1 agrees at 8 bases. The CDR3 loop spans 11 amino acids. The germline CDR1 and CDR2 sequences are SQVTM and ANQGSEA. Germline trimming cut 2 bases from V and 8 bases from J; bases unmatched to any gene: 1. The CDR3: CSVERQGGYTF. The CDR3, as DNA: TGCAGCGTTGAAAGACAGGGGGGCTACACCTTC.

The chain recombines TRBV5-1 with TRBJ2-6; 7 bases fit TRBD1. This CDR3 spans 16 amino acids. Germline CDR1 SGHRS, CDR2 YFSETQ. J gave up 5 bases and V 4 bases, and 9 bases lay outside the gene matches. The CDR3 here is CASSPLDRLWANVLTF. The CDR3 bases are TGCGCCAGCAGCCCCTTGGACAGGCTCTGGGCCAACGTCCTGACTTTC.

This chain uses TRBV27 with TRBJ1-2; no reliable D call. V was trimmed by 3 bases and J by 2 bases, leaving 7 bases between them. Germline-derived CDR1 and CDR2 are MNHEY and SMNVEV (reference sequence). The CDR3 has 13 amino acids. The CDR3 DNA reads TGTGCCAGCAGTTTCAGTTGGAACTATGGCTACACCTTC. This gives the protein CASSFSWNYGYTF.

The J gene is TRBJ2-5, the V gene TRBV5-4; D perhaps matches TRBD2 (6 bases). Germline V gives CDR1 SGHNT, CDR2 YYREEE (reference sequence). V lost 0 bases and J 1 base, leaving 7 bases between the germline ends. The CDR3 has 14 residues. In nucleotides, the CDR3 is TGTGCCAGCAGCTTGGCGGGAGCCCAAGAGACCCAGTACTTC. This codes for CASSLAGAQETQYF.

The chain's CDR3 is CASRPSLDRRRGYTF. In nucleotides, the CDR3 is TGTGCCAGCAGACCATCCCTGGACAGGAGACGGGGCTACACCTTC. The V and J genes are TRBV28 and TRBJ1-2; 7 bases map to TRBD1. Germline CDR1 is MDHEN and CDR2 is SYDVKM. CDR3 length equals 15 residues. Germline trimming cut 6 bases from V and 8 bases from J; bases unmatched to any gene: 15.

The chain links TRBV30 to TRBJ1-5, with D maybe TRBD1 (6 bases). This CDR3 is 13 amino acids long. CDR1 and CDR2 (germline): GTSNPN, SVGIG (reference sequence). Deletions cut 6 bases from V and 4 bases from J, with 13 bases between. The CDR3 DNA sequence: TGTGCCTGTGAGGGGGGGTTGAATCAGCCCCAGCATTTT. Translating gives CACEGGLNQPQHF.

In this sample, this clone turned up a few times. The rearrangement joins TRBV4-2 to TRBJ2-3; 11 bases are shared with TRBD2. This CDR3 region has 18 residues. Germline-derived CDR1 and CDR2 are LGHNA and YNFKEQ. Trimming removed 4 bases from V and 2 bases from J; junction bases left unmatched: 11. The CDR3 DNA follows: TGTGCCAGCAGCCGCTCCCGATCTAGCGGGGGGACCACAGATACGCAGTATTTT. It specifies CASSRSRSSGGTTDTQYF.

The chain couples TRBV6-1 to TRBJ1-2; D gene unclear. This CDR3 has 11 amino acids. CDR1 is MNHNS and CDR2 is SASEGT in the germline V gene. Trimming left V 7 bases short and J 7 bases short, with 10 bases between. The CDR3 loop reads CASTSEGGYTF. The CDR3 DNA reads TGTGCCAGCACCTCGGAGGGTGGCTACACCTTC.

The rearrangement links TRBV7-2 to TRBJ2-7; a possible D gene is TRBD1 (6 bases). In germline, CDR1 is SGHTA, CDR2 FQGNSA. V lost 5 bases and J lost 6, with 17 bases in between. This CDR3 comprises 14 residues. CDR3 nucleotides: TGTGCCAGCAGCCCGAGGGGACAAACCCCCGAGCAGTACTTC. Its protein is CASSPRGQTPEQYF.

The gene calls are TRBV11-2 and TRBJ2-4, with TRBD1 matching 7 bases. Per germline, CDR1 SGHAT and CDR2 FQNNGV. Trimming at V came to 6 bases and at J to 7 bases, leaving 3 bases not matched to a gene. The CDR3 runs 12 residues. Here the CDR3 reads CASRQQGNIQYF. The CDR3 DNA sequence: TGTGCCAGCAGACAACAGGGGAACATTCAGTACTTC.

The chain couples TRBV5-1 to TRBJ1-1; TRBD1 matches 7 bases. The CDR3 runs 14 residues. CDR1 is SGHRS, CDR2 YFSETQ, per germline. V dropped 3 bases and J dropped 3; count of bases not matched to a gene: 5. CDR3 in amino acids: CASSSRRGDTEAFF. The CDR3 DNA reads TGCGCCAGCAGCTCCCGCAGGGGGGACACTGAAGCTTTCTTT.

V and J are TRBV14 and TRBJ1-1; D possibly corresponds to TRBD1 (5 bases). V was clipped by 2 bases and J by 1 base, with 8 bases between them. Per the germline V gene, CDR1 is SGHDN and CDR2 is FVKESK. The CDR3 runs 14 residues. The DNA for the CDR3 is TGTGCCAGCAGCCAATTGGGGGGGAACACTGAAGCTTTCTTT. As protein: CASSQLGGNTEAFF.

J is TRBJ1-2 and V is TRBV4-2; D unclear. This CDR3 spans 14 amino acids. CDR1 is LGHNA, CDR2 YNFKEQ, per germline. V was clipped by 0 bases and J by 3 bases, with 8 bases between them. CDR3 nucleotide sequence: TGTGCCAGCAGCCAAGAAAGAACAGACTATGGCTACACCTTC. Translation: CASSQERTDYGYTF.

The rearrangement joins TRBV25-1 to TRBJ2-1; TRBD2 agrees at 12 bases. J lost 5 bases, V lost 6 bases, and 8 bases had no gene match. Germline V gives CDR1 MGHDK, CDR2 SYGVNS. This CDR3 is built from 16 residues. DNA of the CDR3: TGTGCCAGCAGCGTTTGGACTAGCGGGGCCAACAATGAGCAGTTCTTC. Translating gives CASSVWTSGANNEQFF.

The chain has TRBV11-2 and TRBJ2-7; 12 positions match TRBD2. The length of the CDR3 is 16 residues. Germline-derived CDR1 and CDR2 are SGHAT and FQNNGV. J lost 4 bases, V lost 5 bases, and 9 bases had no gene match. CDR3 sequence reads: CASSTTSGRPVYEQYF. The DNA of the CDR3 is TGTGCCAGCAGCACGACTAGCGGGAGACCCGTATACGAGCAGTACTTC. Based on the CDR3 plus reference TRBV11-2 and TRBJ2-7, the full variable domain is EAGVAQSPRYKIIEKRQSVAFWCNPISGHATLYWYQQILGQGPKLLIQFQNNGVVDDSQLPKDRFSAERLKGVDSTLKIQPAKLEDSAVYLCASSTTSGRPVYEQYFGPGTRLTVT.